A single sample gave rise to the 2 T cell receptor beta chains below, sequenced in a study of shared clonotypes between healthy human individuals. Clones were sequenced by immunoSEQ multiplex PCR, and TCRdb holds only the in-frame ones, with some missing. The table shows hundreds of thousands of clones, with 90% to 95% occurring only once. Positive CCR7 selection of CD45RO-negative cells yielded the naive CD8 cells, and terminally differentiated effector memory CD45RA+ cells were excluded. The sample consisted of naive CD8+ T cells sorted from blood. The receptors originated from a man aged 25 to 40 in good health.

The chain recombines TRBV6-5 with TRBJ2-7, with D possibly being TRBD2 (5 bases). The CDR3 loop spans 13 amino acids. Between the trimmed V and J ends, which lost 2 bases and 4 bases, there was a span of 9 bases. The germline V gene has CDR1 MNHEY and CDR2 SVGAGI. This CDR3 reads CASSYGSRYEQYF. In DNA form, the CDR3 reads TGTGCCAGCAGTTACGGGAGCAGGTACGAGCAGTACTTC.

The chain uses TRBV30 and TRBJ2-7; 11 bases match TRBD2. Germline V lookup: CDR1 GTSNPN, CDR2 SVGIG (reference sequence). The CDR3 contains 15 residues. With 5 bases clipped from V and 7 bases from J, the junction kept 13 bases outside the gene matches. DNA of the CDR3: TGTGCCTGGTCGGGAGGCCTAGCGGGAGGTGATGAGCAGTACTTC. Translated, it gives CAWSGGLAGGDEQYF.